Sequencing of this TCR beta chain was carried out in a study of Ad26.COV2.S vaccination and SARS-CoV-2 variants (dated by TCRdb to about 2021). For context, the study as a whole: Vaccine-arm donors were drawn from COV1001, a multicentre, randomized, double-blind, placebo-controlled phase I-IIa trial of Ad26.COV2.S in healthy adults. Participants in the trial were split at random into five groups of five each, receiving low-dose or high-dose Ad26.COV2.S once or twice, or else placebo on both occasions. Ad26.COV2.S was administered intramuscularly at a dose of 5x10^10 or 1x10^11 viral particles, either as one shot or as two shots given 56 days apart. Sequencing of the TCRbeta repertoire served to evaluate the specificity and breadth of SARS-CoV-2-reactive T cell receptors following Ad26.COV2.S vaccination. The TCR-sequenced set comprised approximately 30 samples: approximately 19 Ad26.COV2.S vaccine recipients, 5 placebo recipients and 8 SARS-CoV-2 convalescent individuals. Blinding of investigators to trial group allocation was maintained during experiments and outcome assessment. Paper-wide results and their limitations: Compared with placebo recipients, Ad26.COV2.S recipients showed higher spike-specific TCR breadth (P = 0.0014). Vaccine and placebo recipients had similar non-spike TCR breadth, a finding consistent with the vaccine containing only spike. Substantial breadth of spike-specific CD8+ and CD4+ T cell responses was reported after vaccination. Comparing responses between vaccine doses or regimens was not something the study was powered to do. The authors noted that total T cell responses may have been underestimated by the TCR breadth and depth analyses.

Interpreted using the paper, the treatment or condition label stands for: some 19 received Ad26.COV2.S at low or high dose, single or two shots; 5 received placebo; per-sample allocation not given. Repertoires of vaccine and placebo recipients were sequenced from samples taken on day 63 after the first injection. Between 29 July and 7 August 2020, Cohort 1b enrolled about 27 adults aged 18-55 years at one site in Boston, USA. Ad26.COV2.S was a replication-incompetent adenovirus type 26 vector expressing a prefusion-stabilized SARS-CoV-2 spike protein from the original Wuhan strain. The immunoSEQ Assay was the method used to sequence TCRbeta CDR3 regions. After extraction, genomic DNA underwent amplification by bias-controlled multiplex PCR, followed by high-throughput sequencing. As for the original processing: Collapsing and filtering of sequences were performed to quantify the absolute abundance of each unique TCRbeta CDR3 region. T cell fraction was estimated by normalizing TCRbeta template counts to usable DNA, which was measured by amplifying reference genes present in all nucleated cells. Repertoire TCRs were annotated as SARS-CoV-2-specific when V gene, CDR3 amino acid sequence and J gene were exactly matched to a known reactive TCR set. The reference SARS-CoV-2 TCR set came from MIRA and was filtered for enrichment in COVID-19-positive ImmuneCODE repertoires, removing public or cross-reactive TCRs. Using the MIRA antigens, annotated TCRs were further analysed by specific ORF or by position within an ORF. Breadth was defined as the number of annotated unique rearrangements divided by the total number of unique productive rearrangements, and depth was defined as the summed frequency of the annotated unique rearrangements. TCR breadth was compared between groups using two-sided Wilcoxon rank-sum tests. TCRdb provides this immuneACCESS table in a form limited to in-frame rearrangements. Some clones are lacking; in checked studies, under half of them reflect an unresolved V gene, and why the rest are absent is not known. Clone size and the V and J calls come from that table; the DNA yielded D and trimming. The table for this sample lists some 410,000 clones; roughly 90% of them were counted only once. The ten top clones hold 1.5% to 2% of the sample.

The CDR3 has 17 amino acids, counting the end cysteine and phenylalanine. The DNA shown is the 51-base CDR3, in frame from base 1. The germline V gene (reference sequence) gives CDR1 as LNHDA and CDR2 as SQIVND. V was cut back by 3 bases and J by 2 bases, leaving a gap of 20 bases between them. About this clone itself: The antigen this receptor binds is unknown. Base qualities are not at hand, and no much larger clone is one base apart.

The sequencing used peripheral blood, collected in a trial of Ad26.COV2.S vaccine versus placebo. The V gene is TRBV19 and the J gene is TRBJ2-7; perhaps TRBD1 is the D gene, with 5 bases matching. The receptor was derived from a person between 18 and 59 years old who received the Ad26.COV2.S COVID-19 vaccine or a placebo. The CDR3 is CASSISSRENRAYEQYF. At the DNA level, the sequence is TGTGCCAGTAGTATCTCCTCCAGGGAAAATAGGGCCTACGAGCAGTACTTC.